This TCR beta chain was captured by sequencing in a study of blood T cell repertoires in COVID-19 (dated by TCRdb to between 2020 and 2021). Describing the broader study: Collaborator samples came from the United States, Italy and Spain and covered acute and convalescent phases of COVID-19. The material from the prospective study consisted of cDNA or gDNA derived from T cells, B-cell-depleted T cells, or PBMCs. Subjects who had been exposed to COVID-19, were actively infected with it, or had recovered from it provided the deeply sampled blood TCRbeta repertoires that made up the dataset. The repertoires were released in a freely available public database intended as a resource for research on the immune response to SARS-CoV-2. The samples were drawn from the first 160 participants of the ongoing ImmuneRACE study and from 1,254 subjects provided by 6 global collaborators. Nearly every sample came with metadata listing a de-identified subject ID, COVID-19 status, age in years and sex. Where available, HLA class I and class II types were obtained from metadata supplied by the sample provider rather than from assay-based typing.

The immunoSEQ Assay, a bias-controlled multiplex PCR, was used to amplify TCRbeta CDR3 regions from genomic DNA. Per the original workflow: Within the assay, amplification of reference gene primers was used to estimate how many nucleated cells each sample contained. Sequence reads were collapsed and filtered to measure the absolute abundance of every unique TCRbeta CDR3 rearrangement. For each sample, productive Simpson clonality was calculated as the square root of Simpson's diversity index across productive rearrangements. TCRdb obtained this table from immuneACCESS and retained in-frame rearrangements with V and J assigned. These tables miss some clones; where compared with another copy, unresolved V genes account for less than half of the shortfall, and the remainder is unexplained. That table furnishes V, J and clone size, whereas the DNA furnished D and trimming. The sample table contains a few hundred thousand clones; only one count was recorded for around 80% of them. Around 4.7% of the sample rests with the top ten.

There are 14 amino acids in the CDR3, from cysteine to phenylalanine inclusive. Just CDR3 DNA is preserved here, 42 bases in frame from base 1. Relative to germline, V is 4 bases shorter and J is 1 base shorter, with 11 bases between their ends. The germline V gene (reference sequence) yields MNHEY for CDR1 and SMNVEV for CDR2. Overall study results and their limits: The quantity of clinical and demographic metadata differed by source and by participant and was supplied without curation.

In this sample, this clone turned up many times. Which antigen it targets is not known. Base qualities were left out, and no much larger clone turns up one base away. Each collaborating institution followed its own protocols to collect whole blood in K2EDTA tubes. For TCRbeta analysis, collaborator samples were shipped as frozen whole blood, as isolated PBMCs, or as DNA extracted from either sample type. The sample taken for sequencing was peripheral blood. In this chain, TRBV27 is recombined with TRBJ2-7; TRBD1 is possibly the D segment (6 matching bases). The sequence derives from a human donor in a cohort sampled during active COVID-19. Read as DNA, the sequence is TGTGCCAGCAGTTCGGACGGGACATCCTACGAGCAGTACTTC. Its protein is CASSSDGTSYEQYF.